Presented here are 9 T cell receptor beta chains from one specimen sequenced in a study of T-cell reconstitution after alpha-beta-depleted transplantation in children. As it was prepared, the TCRbeta library received unique molecular identifiers. TCRdb used MiXCR to reprocess the PCR reads, holding one entry per CDR3 protein. The sample has hundreds of thousands of distinct CDR3 sequences, roughly 15% seen once; the top ten hold about 4.6%. The sequencing here drew on PBMCs, mostly from graft donor cells, taken 360 days after TCRalphabeta/CD19-depleted stem cell transplant. The receptors shown here come from a male patient younger than 18 who had a stem cell transplant for acute lymphoblastic leukemia, so the T cells may come from the graft donor.

The chain recombines TRBV20-1 with TRBJ1-2; D gene unclear. The V gene lost 4 bases and the J gene lost 4 bases, with 28 bases spanning the gap. The CDR3 is 18 amino acids. Germline-derived CDR1 and CDR2 are DFQATT and SNEGSKA (reference sequence). For the CDR3, the DNA is TGCAGTGCTACGGAAGTTGGCGTTTTGTGGGATAATCGCTATGGCTACACCTTC. Protein: CSATEVGVLWDNRYGYTF.

The chain employs TRBV19 and TRBJ2-1, with 14 bases fitting TRBD2. The CDR3 has 17 amino acids. Germline lookup yields CDR1 LNHDA and CDR2 SQIVND (reference sequence). The trim removed 8 bases at V and 4 bases at J, leaving 10 bases unmatched. CDR3 protein: CASGGLAGDRGYNEQFF. The CDR3, as DNA: TGTGCCAGTGGGGGACTAGCGGGAGATAGAGGGTACAATGAGCAGTTCTTC.

The chain carries TRBV12-3 or TRBV12-4 and TRBJ2-1; no definite D call. The CDR3 has 13 amino acids. Deletions cut 8 bases from V and 6 bases from J, with 14 bases between. CDR3: CASLSPTGNEQFF. CDR3 coding DNA: TGTGCCAGCCTTTCCCCGACGGGCAATGAGCAGTTCTTC.

This clonotype occurred many times. V usage is TRBV5-1 and J usage is TRBJ2-1, with TRBD1 matching 7 bases. The CDR3 loop spans 15 amino acids. The germline CDR1 and CDR2 sequences are SGHRS and YFSETQ. Unmatched junction bases numbered 5, after V lost 3 bases and J lost 2 bases. The CDR3 loop is CASSSTGSTYNEQFF. The CDR3 DNA follows: TGCGCCAGCAGCTCGACAGGGTCTACCTACAATGAGCAGTTCTTC.

This chain links TRBV12-3 or TRBV12-4 with TRBJ1-1; 7 bases map to TRBD1. Trimming removed 6 bases from V and 11 bases from J; junction bases left unmatched: 12. This CDR3 comprises 13 residues. The CDR3 nucleotides read TGTGCCAGCAGACCCACAGACAGGGTCCCCGCTTTCTTT. Translating it yields CASRPTDRVPAFF.

The chain recombines TRBV20-1 with TRBJ2-5; the match to TRBD1 covers 8 bases. This CDR3 has 15 residues. Germline CDR1 is DFQATT and CDR2 is SNEGSKA (reference sequence). J was trimmed by 5 bases and V by 1 base; bases with no gene match: 9. CDR3 protein: CSARAPDRVSETQYF. As DNA, the CDR3 is TGCAGTGCTAGAGCCCCGGACAGGGTTTCGGAGACCCAGTACTTC.

J is TRBJ1-2 and V is TRBV27; 8 bases agree with TRBD1. The CDR3 has 15 amino acids. Losses at the gene ends were 5 bases for V and 1 base for J; bases not matched to a gene: 6. Germline V gives CDR1 MNHEY, CDR2 SMNVEV (reference sequence). CDR3 nucleotides: TGTGCCAGCAGTCCCCGACAGGGGATTAACTATGGCTACACCTTC. Amino acids: CASSPRQGINYGYTF.

The chain links TRBV2 to TRBJ2-6; TRBD1 is a possible D gene (7 bases). CDR1 is SNHLY and CDR2 is FYNNEI in the germline V gene. Trimming left V 11 bases short and J 3 bases short, with 17 bases between. This CDR3 comprises 15 residues. Here the CDR3 reads CAAGQTLRGANVLTF. The CDR3 DNA reads TGTGCCGCGGGACAGACGCTCCGTGGGGCCAACGTCCTGACTTTC.

The gene calls are TRBV6-5 and TRBJ2-5; tentatively, D is TRBD1 (6 bases). The V gene's germline CDR1 is MNHEY and CDR2 SVGAGI. Trimming took 2 bases from V and 4 from J, leaving 14 bases between them. The CDR3 runs to 15 residues. The CDR3 sequence: CASSYGQGWGETQYF. CDR3 sequence (DNA): TGTGCCAGCAGTTACGGGCAGGGGTGGGGAGAGACCCAGTACTTC.